The clone carrying this T cell receptor beta chain showed up many times. The antigen is undetermined. Relying on iRepertoire HTBI primers and Arm-PCR of CDR3 regions, the team built TCR beta libraries. TCRdb independently ran MiXCR on the multiplex PCR reads; one entry per CDR3 protein. The repertoire holds just over 600,000 distinct CDR3 sequences, roughly 15% seen once, with around 19% in the top ten. The V and J ends lost 5 bases and 4 bases, in that order; junction bases with no gene match: 7. Germline V gives CDR1 SNHLY, CDR2 FYNNEI. The CDR3 is made up of 14 amino acids. This entry comes from a study of regulatory T cells in long-lasting Graves disease. In the study overall: For a period under 3 months, newly diagnosed Graves' patients had taken antithyroid drugs.

Noted time point: newly diagnosed GD, antithyroid drugs for less than 3 months. Extracted PBMC RNA gave rise to the TCR library. Study-wide findings and caveats: Persistent disease was associated with favored TRBV28 usage and with favored use of TRBJ1-2 and TRBJ2-5.

These data are also associated with another study on T cells in Graves' hyperthyroidism and ophthalmopathy. From that second work: Carried out on the TCR CDR3, a first-round RT-PCR used the HTBI primer set.

The source material was peripheral blood mononuclear cells (PBMCs), sampled at new diagnosis, from a patient treated with antithyroid drugs. This clonotype was sampled from a woman in her thirties with Graves disease. This chain uses TRBV2 with TRBJ1-2; 7 nucleotides align to TRBD1. CDR3 in amino acids: CASSLTRDSYGYTF. CDR3 sequence (DNA): TGTGCCAGCAGTCTAACCCGGGACAGCTATGGCTACACCTTC.